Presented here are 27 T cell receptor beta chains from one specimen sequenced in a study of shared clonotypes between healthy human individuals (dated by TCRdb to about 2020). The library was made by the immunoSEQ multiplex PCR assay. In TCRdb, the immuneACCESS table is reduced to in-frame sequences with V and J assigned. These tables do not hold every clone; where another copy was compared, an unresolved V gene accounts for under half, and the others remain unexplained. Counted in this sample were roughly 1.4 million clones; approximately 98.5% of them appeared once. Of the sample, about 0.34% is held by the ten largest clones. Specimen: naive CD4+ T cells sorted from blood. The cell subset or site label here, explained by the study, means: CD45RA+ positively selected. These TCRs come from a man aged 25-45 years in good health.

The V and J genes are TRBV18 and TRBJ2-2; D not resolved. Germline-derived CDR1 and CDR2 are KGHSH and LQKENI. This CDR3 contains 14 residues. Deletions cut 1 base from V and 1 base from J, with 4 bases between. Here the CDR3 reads CASSPLRNTGELFF. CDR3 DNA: TGTGCCAGCTCACCACTGAGGAACACCGGGGAGCTGTTTTTT.

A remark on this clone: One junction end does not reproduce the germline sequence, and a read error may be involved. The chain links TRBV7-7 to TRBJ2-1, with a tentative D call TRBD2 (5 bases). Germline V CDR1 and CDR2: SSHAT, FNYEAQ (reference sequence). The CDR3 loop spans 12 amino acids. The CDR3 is CASSGDRNEQFF. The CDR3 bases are TGTGCTAGCAGCGGAGACCGTAATGAGCAGTTCTTC.

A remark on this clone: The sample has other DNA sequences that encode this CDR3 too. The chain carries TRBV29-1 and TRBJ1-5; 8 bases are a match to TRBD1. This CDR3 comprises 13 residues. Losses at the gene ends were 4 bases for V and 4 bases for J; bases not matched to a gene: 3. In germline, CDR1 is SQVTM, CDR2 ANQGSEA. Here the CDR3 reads CSVGTGGNQPQHF. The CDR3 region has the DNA TGCAGCGTTGGTACAGGGGGAAATCAGCCCCAGCATTTT.

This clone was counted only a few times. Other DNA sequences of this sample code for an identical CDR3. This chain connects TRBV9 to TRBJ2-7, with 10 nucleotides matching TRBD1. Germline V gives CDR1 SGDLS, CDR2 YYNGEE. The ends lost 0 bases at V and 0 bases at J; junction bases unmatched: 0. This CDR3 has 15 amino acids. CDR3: CASSVGTGGSYEQYF. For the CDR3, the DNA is TGTGCCAGCAGCGTAGGGACAGGGGGCTCCTACGAGCAGTACTTC.

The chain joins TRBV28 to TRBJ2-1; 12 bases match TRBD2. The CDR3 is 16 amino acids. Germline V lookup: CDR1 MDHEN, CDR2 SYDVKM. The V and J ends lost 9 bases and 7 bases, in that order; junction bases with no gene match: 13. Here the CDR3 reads CASIGTSGRLGNEQFF. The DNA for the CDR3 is TGTGCCAGTATAGGAACTAGCGGGAGGTTGGGTAATGAGCAGTTCTTC.

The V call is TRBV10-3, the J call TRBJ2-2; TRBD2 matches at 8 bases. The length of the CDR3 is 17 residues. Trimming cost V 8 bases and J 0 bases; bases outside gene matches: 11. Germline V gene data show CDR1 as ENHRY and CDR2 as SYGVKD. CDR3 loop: CAIRPYGGAPNTGELFF. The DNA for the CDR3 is TGTGCCATCCGACCATACGGGGGGGCCCCGAACACCGGGGAGCTGTTTTTT.

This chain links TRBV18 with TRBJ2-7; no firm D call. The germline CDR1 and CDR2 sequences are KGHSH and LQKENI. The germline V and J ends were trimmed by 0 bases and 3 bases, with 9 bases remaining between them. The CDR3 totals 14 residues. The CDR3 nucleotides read TGTGCCAGCTCACCACCGGGCGGATACTACGAGCAGTACTTC. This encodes CASSPPGGYYEQYF. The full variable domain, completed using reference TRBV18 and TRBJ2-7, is NAGVMQNPRHLVRRRGQEARLRCSPMKGHSHVYWYRQLPEEGLKFMVYLQKENIIDESGMPKERFSAEFPKEGPSILRIQQVVRGDSAAYFCASSPPGGYYEQYFGPGTRLTVT.

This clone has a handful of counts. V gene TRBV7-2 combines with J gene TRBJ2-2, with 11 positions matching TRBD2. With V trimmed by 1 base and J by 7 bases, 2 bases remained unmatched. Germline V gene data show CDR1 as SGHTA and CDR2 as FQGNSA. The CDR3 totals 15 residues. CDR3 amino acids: CASSLELAGVGELFF. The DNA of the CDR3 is TGTGCCAGCAGCTTAGAACTAGCGGGAGTCGGGGAGCTGTTTTTT.

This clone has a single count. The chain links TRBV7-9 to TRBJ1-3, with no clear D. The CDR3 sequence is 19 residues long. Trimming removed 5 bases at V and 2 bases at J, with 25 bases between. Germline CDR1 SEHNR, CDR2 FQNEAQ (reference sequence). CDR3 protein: CASSPFIRGALSPGNTIYF. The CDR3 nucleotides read TGTGCCAGCAGCCCCTTCATCCGTGGTGCCCTCAGTCCTGGAAACACCATATATTTT.

The CDR3 nucleotides are TGTGCCAGCAGCTTAGGTTCACTAGCAGGGTCCTACGAGCAGTACTTC. Residues: CASSLGSLAGSYEQYF. This chain links TRBV11-2 with TRBJ2-7; possible D gene TRBD2, 6 bases. The V end lost 1 base, the J end lost 1 base, and 14 bases lay between the germline ends. Germline V lookup: CDR1 SGHAT, CDR2 FQNNGV. The CDR3 length is 16 residues.

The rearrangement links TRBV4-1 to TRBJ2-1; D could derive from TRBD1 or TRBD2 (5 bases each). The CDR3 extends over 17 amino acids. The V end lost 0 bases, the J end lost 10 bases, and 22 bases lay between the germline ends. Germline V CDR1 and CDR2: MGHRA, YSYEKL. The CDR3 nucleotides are TGCGCCAGCAGCCAAGAGGCAGGGCTAGCAACCTGGGGGGAGCAGTTCTTC. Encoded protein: CASSQEAGLATWGEQFF.

CDR3 in amino acids: CASSTLTGIGGSEQFF. The CDR3, as DNA: TGCGCCAGCAGCACCCTAACGGGGATCGGGGGGAGTGAGCAGTTCTTC. The chain couples TRBV5-1 to TRBJ2-1; 7 nucleotides agree with TRBD2. The CDR3 covers 16 residues. The V gene's germline CDR1 is SGHRS and CDR2 YFSETQ. V shed 4 bases, J shed 9 bases, and the junction held 16 bases outside the gene matches.

CDR3 coding DNA: TGTGCCAGCAGCTTCCCCGCGGGGTTGACCCTGGTATCAGATACGCAGTATTTT. It encodes CASSFPAGLTLVSDTQYF. The rearrangement joins TRBV11-2 to TRBJ2-3, with D perhaps matching TRBD2 (6 bases). The V and J ends lost 3 bases and 4 bases respectively, with 23 bases between them. This CDR3 spans 18 amino acids. Germline V lookup: CDR1 SGHAT, CDR2 FQNNGV.

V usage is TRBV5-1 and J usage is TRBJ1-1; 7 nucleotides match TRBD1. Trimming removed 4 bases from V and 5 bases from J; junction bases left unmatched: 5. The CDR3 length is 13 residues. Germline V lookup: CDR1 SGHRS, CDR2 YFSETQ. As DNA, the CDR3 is TGCGCCAGCAGCGTGGACAGGCCAACTGAAGCTTTCTTT. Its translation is CASSVDRPTEAFF.

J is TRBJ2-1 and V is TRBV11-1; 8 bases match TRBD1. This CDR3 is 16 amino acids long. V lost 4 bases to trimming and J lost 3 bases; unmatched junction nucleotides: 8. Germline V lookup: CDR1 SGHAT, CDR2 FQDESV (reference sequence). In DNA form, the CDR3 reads TGTGCCAGCAGCTCCAGGCTGGGACAGGACTACAATGAGCAGTTCTTC. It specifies CASSSRLGQDYNEQFF.

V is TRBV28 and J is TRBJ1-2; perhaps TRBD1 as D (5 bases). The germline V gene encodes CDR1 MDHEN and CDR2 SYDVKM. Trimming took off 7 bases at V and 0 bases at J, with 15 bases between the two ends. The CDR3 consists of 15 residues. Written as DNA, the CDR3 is TGTGCCAGCACCCTCGAGGGGCTCCCTAACTATGGCTACACCTTC. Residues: CASTLEGLPNYGYTF.

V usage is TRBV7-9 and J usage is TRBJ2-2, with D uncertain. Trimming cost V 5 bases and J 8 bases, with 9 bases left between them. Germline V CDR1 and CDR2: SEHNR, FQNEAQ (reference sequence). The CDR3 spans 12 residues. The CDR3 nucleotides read TGTGCCAGCAGCCACTTCGGGGGGGAGCTGTTTTTT. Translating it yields CASSHFGGELFF. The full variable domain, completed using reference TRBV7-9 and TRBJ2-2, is DTGVSQNPRHKITKRGQNVTFRCDPISEHNRLYWYRQTLGQGPEFLTYFQNEAQLEKSRLLSDRFSAERPKGSFSTLEIQRTEQGDSAMYLCASSHFGGELFFGEGSRLTVL.

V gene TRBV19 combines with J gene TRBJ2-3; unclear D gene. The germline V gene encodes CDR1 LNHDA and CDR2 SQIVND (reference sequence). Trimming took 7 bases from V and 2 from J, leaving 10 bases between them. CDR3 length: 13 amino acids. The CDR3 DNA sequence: TGTGCCAGTAAGGTGGTGAACACAGATACGCAGTATTTT. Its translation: CASKVVNTDTQYF.

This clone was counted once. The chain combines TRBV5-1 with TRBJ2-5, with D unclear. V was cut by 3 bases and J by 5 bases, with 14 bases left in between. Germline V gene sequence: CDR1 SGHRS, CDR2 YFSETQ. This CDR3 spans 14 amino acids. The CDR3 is CASSSPPGLETQYF. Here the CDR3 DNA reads TGCGCCAGCAGCTCCCCCCCAGGCTTGGAGACCCAGTACTTC.

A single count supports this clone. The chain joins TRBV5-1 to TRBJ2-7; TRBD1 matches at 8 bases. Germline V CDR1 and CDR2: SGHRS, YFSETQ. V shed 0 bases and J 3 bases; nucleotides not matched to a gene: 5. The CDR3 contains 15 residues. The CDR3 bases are TGCGCCAGCAGCTTGGCATTCAGGGGGCTCTACGAGCAGTACTTC. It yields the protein CASSLAFRGLYEQYF.

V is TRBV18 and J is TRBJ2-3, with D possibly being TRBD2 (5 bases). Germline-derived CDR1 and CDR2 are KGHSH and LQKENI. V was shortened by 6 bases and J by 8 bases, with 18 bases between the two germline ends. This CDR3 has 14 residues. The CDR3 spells CASSPGGAESTQYF. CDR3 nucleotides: TGTGCCAGCTCCCCCGGAGGAGCGGAGAGTACGCAGTATTTT.

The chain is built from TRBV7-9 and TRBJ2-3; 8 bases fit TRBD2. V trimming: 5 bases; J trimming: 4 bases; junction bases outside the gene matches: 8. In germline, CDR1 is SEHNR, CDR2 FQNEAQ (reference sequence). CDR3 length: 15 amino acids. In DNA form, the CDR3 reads TGTGCCAGCAGCCACGGGAGGGCCATCGCAGATACGCAGTATTTT. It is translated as CASSHGRAIADTQYF.

This CDR3 is CASSSRRGAEKLFF. For the CDR3, the DNA is TGTGCCAGCAGTTCCCGGAGGGGGGCTGAAAAACTGTTTTTT. This chain uses TRBV28 with TRBJ1-4; TRBD1 might be the D (6 bases). The CDR3 is 14 residues long. Germline CDR1 is MDHEN and CDR2 is SYDVKM. V was shortened by 4 bases and J by 7 bases, with 13 bases between the two germline ends.

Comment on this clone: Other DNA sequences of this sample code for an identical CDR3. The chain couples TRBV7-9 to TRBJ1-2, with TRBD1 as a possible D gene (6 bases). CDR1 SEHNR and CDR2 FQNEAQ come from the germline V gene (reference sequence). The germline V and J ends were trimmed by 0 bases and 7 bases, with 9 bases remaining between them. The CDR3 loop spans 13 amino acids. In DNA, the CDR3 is TGTGCCAGCAGCTTAGCGAGGGGGAGTGGCTACACCTTC. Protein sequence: CASSLARGSGYTF.

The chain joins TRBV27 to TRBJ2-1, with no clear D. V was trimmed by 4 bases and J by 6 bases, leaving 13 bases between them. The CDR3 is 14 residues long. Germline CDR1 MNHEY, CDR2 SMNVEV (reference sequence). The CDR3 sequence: CASSSRASANEQFF. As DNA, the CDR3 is TGTGCCAGCAGTTCCCGGGCCTCGGCCAATGAGCAGTTCTTC.

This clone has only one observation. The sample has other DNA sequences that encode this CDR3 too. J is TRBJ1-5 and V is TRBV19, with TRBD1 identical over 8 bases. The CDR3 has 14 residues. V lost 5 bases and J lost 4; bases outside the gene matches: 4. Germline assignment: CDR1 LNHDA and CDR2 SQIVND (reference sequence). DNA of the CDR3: TGTGCCAGTAGTCCAGACAGGGGAAATCAGCCCCAGCATTTT. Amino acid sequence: CASSPDRGNQPQHF.

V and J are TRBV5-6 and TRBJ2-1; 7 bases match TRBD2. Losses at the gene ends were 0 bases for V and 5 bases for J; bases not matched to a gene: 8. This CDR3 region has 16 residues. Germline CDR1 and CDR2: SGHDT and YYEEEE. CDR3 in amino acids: CASSLEAGRWNNEQFF. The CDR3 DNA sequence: TGTGCCAGCAGCTTGGAAGCGGGAAGGTGGAACAATGAGCAGTTCTTC.